These 11 T cell receptor beta chains were all obtained from the same sample, sequenced in a study of technical replicates of blood from several donors. Some clones are missing from TCRdb's copy, which holds only in-frame ones; the method was immunoSEQ multiplex PCR. In the table there are approximately 89,000 clones, approximately 94% of which are singletons. Sequencing was done on a sample of T cells isolated from PBMCs. These TCRs come from a human donor in good health.

This rearrangement joins TRBV19 to TRBJ1-4; D may be TRBD1 (6 bases). The CDR3 consists of 19 residues. Germline loops: CDR1 LNHDA, CDR2 SQIVND (reference sequence). V dropped 0 bases and J dropped 8 bases, with 25 bases sitting between them. The chain's CDR3 is CASSIDSFSPVGGYEKLFF. The DNA for the CDR3 is TGTGCCAGTAGTATAGATAGTTTTAGCCCCGTTGGGGGCTACGAAAAACTGTTTTTT.

The chain combines TRBV5-1 with TRBJ1-6; TRBD1 might be the D (6 bases). From germline, CDR1 is SGHRS and CDR2 YFSETQ. The CDR3 contains 19 residues. The V and J ends lost 3 bases and 0 bases respectively, with 19 bases between them. The CDR3 nucleotides read TGCGCCAGCAGCTCAGCATTGGGACACTCCAGCTCCTATAATTCACCCCTCCACTTT. The encoded protein is CASSSALGHSSSYNSPLHF.

The chain is built from TRBV4-2 and TRBJ2-2; 10 nucleotides align to TRBD1. Trimming at V came to 3 bases and at J to 4 bases, leaving 11 bases not matched to a gene. Per the germline V gene, CDR1 is LGHNA and CDR2 is YNFKEQ. The CDR3 has 18 amino acids. CDR3 DNA sequence: TGTGCCAGCAGCCATGGGACCGGGACAGGGGTGACCACCGGGGAGCTGTTTTTT. Translating gives CASSHGTGTGVTTGELFF.

V and J are TRBV2 and TRBJ1-2; D might be TRBD1 (5 bases). V lost 6 bases and J lost 7, with 12 bases in between. The CDR3 length is 12 residues. The germline V gene encodes CDR1 SNHLY and CDR2 FYNNEI. The chain's CDR3 is CASRGRAFGYTF. CDR3 DNA sequence: TGTGCCAGCAGAGGCAGGGCATTTGGCTACACCTTC.

This chain joins TRBV7-9 and TRBJ1-1; 12 nucleotides line up with TRBD1. Germline V gene lookup returns CDR1 SEHNR and CDR2 FQNEAQ (reference sequence). Losses at the gene ends were 4 bases for V and 3 bases for J; bases not matched to a gene: 12. The CDR3 is 18 amino acids. The CDR3 DNA is TGTGCCAGCAGCTCGAGCCGGGACAGGGGGCGAGGTGACACTGAAGCTTTCTTT. It translates to CASSSSRDRGRGDTEAFF.

V is TRBV7-3 and J is TRBJ2-1, with 8 bases fitting TRBD2. This CDR3 region has 15 residues. The V gene's germline CDR1 is SGHTA and CDR2 FQGTGA. V shed 5 bases and J 2 bases; nucleotides not matched to a gene: 5. For the CDR3, the DNA is TGTGCCAGCAGCCCCGGGCGGGGGGCCTACAATGAGCAGTTCTTC. It is translated as CASSPGRGAYNEQFF.

The genes are TRBV7-9 and TRBJ1-1; D is unclear. V was clipped by 3 bases and J by 10 bases, with 15 bases between them. The germline V gene has CDR1 SEHNR and CDR2 FQNEAQ (reference sequence). This CDR3 is built from 13 residues. The CDR3 DNA follows: TGTGCCAGCAGCTTGACGGCTGAACAGTCAGCTTTCTTT. Residues: CASSLTAEQSAFF.

The gene calls are TRBV5-1 and TRBJ1-1; TRBD1 aligns across 9 bases. The CDR3 has 13 amino acids. J lost 4 bases, V lost 3 bases, and 1 base had no gene match. Germline V gene sequence: CDR1 SGHRS, CDR2 YFSETQ. This chain's CDR3 is CASSWTGATEAFF. CDR3 DNA sequence: TGCGCCAGCAGCTGGACAGGGGCCACTGAAGCTTTCTTT.

The V and J genes are TRBV11-2 and TRBJ1-1; 7 nucleotides align to TRBD1. The length of the CDR3 is 14 residues. The trim removed 6 bases at V and 6 bases at J, leaving 10 bases unmatched. The germline gives CDR1 SGHAT, CDR2 FQNNGV. CDR3 in amino acids: CASSLTDREAEAFF. The CDR3 bases are TGTGCCAGCAGTCTCACCGACAGGGAGGCTGAAGCTTTCTTT.

This clone turned up a few times. This chain uses TRBV10-1 with TRBJ2-2; D remains ambiguous. V was shortened by 3 bases and J by 5 bases, with 4 bases between the two germline ends. CDR1 WNHNN and CDR2 SYGVQD come from the germline V gene (reference sequence). The CDR3 extends over 12 amino acids. CDR3 DNA sequence: TGCGCCAGCAGTGACCAAACCGGGGAGCTGTTTTTT. It is translated as CASSDQTGELFF.

V usage is TRBV19 and J usage is TRBJ2-7, with D maybe TRBD1 (5 bases). Looked up from germline, CDR1 is LNHDA and CDR2 is SQIVND (reference sequence). The CDR3 consists of 15 residues. V shed 3 bases and J shed 2 bases, with 14 bases lying between them. The CDR3 DNA reads as TGTGCCAGTAGTATTGGAGCAGGGAATACCTACGAGCAGTACTTC. This translates into CASSIGAGNTYEQYF.